The 28 T cell receptor beta chains reported below all come from one sample, sequenced in a study of blood T cell repertoires in COVID-19 (dated by TCRdb to 2018 to 2021). Library preparation used the immunoSEQ multiplex PCR assay. As stored in TCRdb, this immuneACCESS dataset retains in-frame rearrangements with V and J assigned. A fraction of the clones does not appear; measured against another copy, unresolved V genes explain less than half of the discrepancy, and the remainder lacks a known reason. In this sample the table shows approximately 210,000 clones, 85% of which occur a single time. The ten largest clones add up to around 1% of the sample. The sequencing input was peripheral blood. The source is a man aged 55 to 70 with COVID-19, enrolled during active disease.

V and J are TRBV28 and TRBJ1-3; TRBD1 agrees at 9 bases. The ends lost 6 bases at V and 4 bases at J; junction bases unmatched: 4. The CDR3 is made up of 14 amino acids. CDR1 and CDR2 from the germline V gene are MDHEN and SYDVKM. CDR3 sequence: CASRWTGEGNTIYF. As DNA, the CDR3 is TGTGCCAGCAGATGGACAGGGGAGGGAAACACCATATATTTT.

This chain uses TRBV5-6 with TRBJ1-5; a weak D match, TRBD1 (5 bases). Germline V gene sequence: CDR1 SGHDT, CDR2 YYEEEE. V was clipped by 4 bases and J by 3 bases, with 14 bases between them. The CDR3 runs to 15 residues. In nucleotides, the CDR3 is TGTGCCAGCAGCCGCAGGGAGGTAGACAATCAGCCCCAGCATTTT. This translates into CASSRREVDNQPQHF.

The gene calls are TRBV4-1 and TRBJ2-5; unclear D gene. The CDR3 is 16 residues long. From germline, CDR1 is MGHRA and CDR2 YSYEKL. Between the trimmed V and J ends, which lost 4 bases and 2 bases, there was a span of 17 bases. Written as DNA, the CDR3 is TGCGCCAGCAGCCCTATACAGTCGTTGGTTCAAGAGACCCAGTACTTC. It encodes CASSPIQSLVQETQYF.

The rearrangement links TRBV7-8 to TRBJ2-1; D is ambiguous. V shed 5 bases and J shed 0 bases, with 14 bases lying between them. The length of the CDR3 is 16 residues. The V gene's germline CDR1 is SGHVS and CDR2 FQNEAQ. CDR3: CASSPPRYISYNEQFF. The CDR3 DNA is TGTGCCAGCAGCCCCCCCCGGTATATCTCCTACAATGAGCAGTTCTTC.

This clone has more than one count but fewer than ten. The chain has TRBV27 and TRBJ1-5, with D hard to call. V shed 3 bases and J shed 6 bases, with 9 bases lying between them. From germline, CDR1 is MNHEY and CDR2 SMNVEV (reference sequence). There are 13 residues in the CDR3. The CDR3 here is CASSLLEGQPQHF. In DNA, the CDR3 is TGTGCCAGCAGTTTGCTGGAGGGTCAGCCCCAGCATTTT.

The chain links TRBV6-5 to TRBJ2-2; 12 nucleotides align to TRBD2. Trimming cost V 5 bases and J 3 bases; bases outside gene matches: 1. The V gene's germline CDR1 is MNHEY and CDR2 SVGAGI. The length of the CDR3 is 15 residues. The CDR3 DNA is TGTGCCAGCAGTCCTAGCGGGAGGGACACCGGGGAGCTGTTTTTT. It is translated as CASSPSGRDTGELFF.

In this sample, this clone turned up a few times. The chain is built from TRBV19 and TRBJ1-1, with D possibly TRBD1 on 5 matching bases. Germline V gene data show CDR1 as LNHDA and CDR2 as SQIVND (reference sequence). Trimming shortened V by 3 bases and J by 6 bases, and 14 bases separated the two germline ends. The CDR3 loop spans 14 amino acids. The CDR3 region is CASSMGQARAEAFF. CDR3 DNA sequence: TGTGCCAGTAGTATGGGGCAGGCTAGGGCTGAAGCTTTCTTT.

The chain carries TRBV18 and TRBJ2-1; 13 bases agree with TRBD2. The CDR3 covers 15 residues. CDR1 KGHSH and CDR2 LQKENI come from the germline V gene. With 5 bases clipped from V and 8 bases from J, the junction kept 6 bases outside the gene matches. Here the CDR3 reads CASSERLAGGDEQFF. CDR3 nucleotides: TGTGCCAGCTCAGAGAGACTAGCGGGAGGAGATGAGCAGTTCTTC.

The rearrangement joins TRBV7-9 to TRBJ1-1, with a tentative D call TRBD1 (5 bases). Germline CDR1 and CDR2: SEHNR and FQNEAQ (reference sequence). The CDR3 loop spans 16 amino acids. With 0 bases removed from V and 0 bases from J, the gap between germline ends came to 11 bases. The CDR3 DNA reads TGTGCCAGCAGCTTAGCAGGTGGACAACTGAACACTGAAGCTTTCTTT. Its translation: CASSLAGGQLNTEAFF.

The chain is built from TRBV4-1 and TRBJ1-2; TRBD1 matches at 8 bases. The germline V gene has CDR1 MGHRA and CDR2 YSYEKL. This CDR3 spans 13 amino acids. The trim removed 4 bases at V and 3 bases at J, leaving 1 base unmatched. The CDR3 loop is CASSLDRDYGYTF. CDR3 coding DNA: TGCGCCAGCAGCCTGGACAGGGACTATGGCTACACCTTC.

A single count supports this clone. The J gene is TRBJ2-2, the V gene TRBV3-1 (or the pseudogene TRBV3-2), with a weak D call TRBD1 (6 bases). The germline V and J ends were trimmed by 11 bases and 1 base, with 14 bases remaining between them. The germline CDR1 and CDR2 sequences are LGHDT and YNNKEL (reference sequence). The length of the CDR3 is 14 residues. The CDR3 nucleotides read TGTGCCGCCACAGGGAGCCGGAACACCGGGGAGCTGTTTTTT. Protein sequence: CAATGSRNTGELFF.

The rearrangement uses TRBV6-2 or TRBV6-3 and TRBJ1-1, with 9 nucleotides matching TRBD1. J lost 0 bases, V lost 4 bases, and 6 bases had no gene match. Germline V gene data show CDR1 as MNHEY and CDR2 as SVGEGT. The CDR3 length is 16 residues. CDR3: CASSSTGGTLNTEAFF. The CDR3, as DNA: TGTGCCAGCAGTTCTACAGGGGGCACATTGAACACTGAAGCTTTCTTT.

A note on this clone: This CDR3 is also generated by other DNA sequences in the sample. The V and J genes are TRBV29-1 and TRBJ1-5; tentative D call: TRBD1 (5 bases). The CDR3 consists of 13 residues. CDR1 is SQVTM, CDR2 ANQGSEA, per germline. Between the trimmed V and J ends, which lost 4 bases and 5 bases, there was a span of 12 bases. Here the CDR3 DNA reads TGCAGCGTTGTGCCAGGGATAGATCAGCCCCAGCATTTT. Translated, it gives CSVVPGIDQPQHF.

The rearrangement links TRBV9 to TRBJ2-2, with 10 bases aligning to TRBD2. CDR1 is SGDLS and CDR2 is YYNGEE in the germline V gene. The CDR3 contains 16 residues. Germline trimming cut 3 bases from V and 5 bases from J; bases unmatched to any gene: 7. For the CDR3, the DNA is TGTGCCAGCAGCGGAGGAGCGGGAGGGCCGACCGGGGAGCTGTTTTTT. Its protein is CASSGGAGGPTGELFF.

This sequence joins TRBV5-4 and TRBJ1-1; D gene uncertain. The CDR3 totals 14 residues. Germline V gene data show CDR1 as SGHNT and CDR2 as YYREEE (reference sequence). V lost 0 bases and J 5 bases, leaving 11 bases between the germline ends. CDR3 protein: CASSLESGKTEAFF. The CDR3 bases are TGTGCCAGCAGCTTGGAGTCGGGGAAAACTGAAGCTTTCTTT.

This sequence joins TRBV30 and TRBJ1-6; D gene ambiguous. Germline V gene lookup returns CDR1 GTSNPN and CDR2 SVGIG (reference sequence). Trimming removed 5 bases from V and 7 bases from J, with 12 bases in between. This CDR3 has 13 residues. The CDR3: CAWDSLKNSPLHF. In nucleotides, the CDR3 is TGTGCCTGGGACTCCCTTAAGAATTCACCCCTCCACTTT.

The chain recombines TRBV28 with TRBJ1-3; tentative D call: TRBD1 (6 bases). From germline, CDR1 is MDHEN and CDR2 SYDVKM. Deletions cut 7 bases from V and 0 bases from J, with 13 bases between. This CDR3 is 15 amino acids long. For the CDR3, the DNA is TGTGCCAGCACGGACAGCGTCAGCTCTGGAAACACCATATATTTT. This translates into CASTDSVSSGNTIYF.

Only a few counts were recorded for this clone. The rearrangement uses TRBV28 and TRBJ1-5; 7 bases are shared with TRBD1. Germline V gives CDR1 MDHEN, CDR2 SYDVKM. The length of the CDR3 is 17 residues. V dropped 7 bases and J dropped 1; count of bases not matched to a gene: 13. DNA for the CDR3: TGTGCCAGCAACCCACCCCGCAGGGGGAGGAGCAATCAGCCCCAGCATTTT. Protein: CASNPPRRGRSNQPQHF.

The genes are TRBV10-3 and TRBJ2-1; TRBD1 is a possible D gene (7 bases). Germline V gene data show CDR1 as ENHRY and CDR2 as SYGVKD. The CDR3 is 12 residues long. V gave up 11 bases and J gave up 9 bases, with 17 bases separating them. The CDR3 loop is CAGGRQGSEQFF. The CDR3 coding sequence is TGTGCCGGGGGGAGACAGGGCAGTGAGCAGTTCTTC.

This clone was seen a single time. The chain joins TRBV19 to TRBJ1-1; no clear D gene. The CDR3 contains 12 residues. Germline lookup yields CDR1 LNHDA and CDR2 SQIVND (reference sequence). Trimming pared 7 bases from V and 5 bases from J, leaving 11 bases between. The CDR3 DNA is TGTGCCAGTACCCGGAGAGGGACTGAAGCTTTCTTT. Its protein is CASTRRGTEAFF.

This clone was detected only once. V gene TRBV18 combines with J gene TRBJ2-1; 7 bases are shared with TRBD1. The CDR3 has 14 amino acids. With V trimmed by 6 bases and J by 6 bases, 8 bases remained unmatched. Germline values: CDR1 KGHSH, CDR2 LQKENI. The DNA for the CDR3 is TGTGCCAGCTCTCGGGACAGCGCCAGCAATGAGCAGTTCTTC. Translating it yields CASSRDSASNEQFF.

V and J are TRBV12-3 or TRBV12-4 and TRBJ2-2; D is unresolved. This CDR3 comprises 12 residues. With 3 bases removed from V and 6 bases from J, the gap between germline ends came to 5 bases. In DNA, the CDR3 is TGTGCCAGCAGTTTTAGAGCCGGGGAGCTGTTTTTT. It is translated as CASSFRAGELFF.

The genes are TRBV21-1 and TRBJ1-5. TRBV21-1 represents a pseudogene. The CDR3 loop spans 11 amino acids. The CDR3, as DNA: TGTGCGAGCCTAATCCCCAAGCCCCAGCATTTT. This sequence encodes CASLIPKPQHF.

The V and J genes are TRBV25-1 and TRBJ2-2, with 8 bases fitting TRBD1. Unmatched junction bases numbered 2, after V lost 6 bases and J lost 2 bases. CDR1 MGHDK and CDR2 SYGVNS come from the germline V gene. This CDR3 is built from 14 residues. The CDR3 DNA follows: TGTGCCAGCAGGGACAGGGAAAACACCGGGGAGCTGTTTTTT. Protein sequence: CASRDRENTGELFF.

CDR3 in amino acids: CASSFRQGVSYNEQFF. CDR3 in DNA: TGTGCCAGCAGTTTTCGGCAGGGGGTCTCCTACAATGAGCAGTTCTTC. The chain has TRBV27 and TRBJ2-1, with TRBD1 identical over 7 bases. The CDR3 length is 16 residues. V shed 3 bases and J 0 bases; nucleotides not matched to a gene: 5. From germline, CDR1 is MNHEY and CDR2 SMNVEV (reference sequence).

This chain joins TRBV7-9 and TRBJ1-1, with no clear D. CDR1 SEHNR and CDR2 FQNEAQ come from the germline V gene (reference sequence). The CDR3 has 13 residues. The V gene lost 1 base and the J gene lost 10 bases, with 13 bases spanning the gap. In nucleotides, the CDR3 is TGTGCCAGCAGCTTAGGCCTTCCCCAGGTAGCTTTCTTT. It yields the protein CASSLGLPQVAFF.

The CDR3 DNA follows: TGCGCCAGCAGCACCGGACAGTCGTTCTATGGCTACACCTTC. This codes for CASSTGQSFYGYTF. This chain uses TRBV4-1 with TRBJ1-2; a weak D match, TRBD1 (6 bases). Germline CDR1 reads MGHRA; CDR2 reads YSYEKL. The CDR3 covers 14 residues. V was pared by 5 bases and J by 4 bases, with 14 bases between.

The V gene is TRBV2, the J gene TRBJ2-4, with a weak D call TRBD2 (5 bases). This CDR3 comprises 17 residues. CDR1 is SNHLY and CDR2 is FYNNEI in the germline V gene. The V gene lost 4 bases and the J gene lost 0 bases, with 16 bases spanning the gap. The CDR3: CASSAQVGVVAKNIQYF. Written as DNA, the CDR3 is TGTGCCAGCAGTGCTCAGGTGGGAGTCGTAGCCAAAAACATTCAGTACTTC. The whole variable domain, filled in from reference TRBV2 and TRBJ2-4, reads EPEVTQTPSHQVTQMGQEVILRCVPISNHLYFYWYRQILGQKVEFLVSFYNNEISEKSEIFDDQFSVERPDGSNFTLKIRSTKLEDSAMYFCASSAQVGVVAKNIQYFGAGTRLSVL.